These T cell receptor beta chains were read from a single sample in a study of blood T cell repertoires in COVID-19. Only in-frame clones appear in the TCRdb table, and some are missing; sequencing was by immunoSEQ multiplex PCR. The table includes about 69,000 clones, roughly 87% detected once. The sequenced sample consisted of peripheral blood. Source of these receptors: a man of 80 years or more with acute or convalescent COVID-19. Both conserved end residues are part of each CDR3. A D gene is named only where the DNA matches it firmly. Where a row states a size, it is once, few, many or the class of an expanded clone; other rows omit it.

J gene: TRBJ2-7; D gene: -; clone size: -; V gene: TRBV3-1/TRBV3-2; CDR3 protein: CASSQGTESGEQYF; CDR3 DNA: TGTGCCAGCAGCCAAGGAACAGAGTCGGGGGAGCAGTACTTC
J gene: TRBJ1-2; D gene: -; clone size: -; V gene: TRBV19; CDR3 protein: CASSIVQGGNYGYTF; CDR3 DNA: TGTGCCAGTAGTATAGTCCAGGGAGGTAACTATGGCTACACCTTC
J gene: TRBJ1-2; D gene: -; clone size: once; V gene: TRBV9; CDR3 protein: CASRGGYRDYGYTF; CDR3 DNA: TGTGCCAGCAGGGGAGGGTACAGGGACTATGGCTACACCTTC
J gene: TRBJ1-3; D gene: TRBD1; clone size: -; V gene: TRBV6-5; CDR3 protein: CASSYEAGGIGNTIYF; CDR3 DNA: TGTGCCAGCAGTTACGAGGCAGGGGGAATTGGAAACACCATATATTTT
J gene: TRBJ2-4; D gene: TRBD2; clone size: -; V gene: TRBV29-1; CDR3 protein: CSVKPQAGGNIQYF; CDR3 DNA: TGCAGCGTGAAGCCCCAAGCGGGGGGAAACATTCAGTACTTC
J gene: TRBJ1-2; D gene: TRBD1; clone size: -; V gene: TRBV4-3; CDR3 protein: CASSQAVGTGSGYTF; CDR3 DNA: TGCGCCAGCAGCCAAGCCGTTGGGACAGGATCTGGCTACACCTTC
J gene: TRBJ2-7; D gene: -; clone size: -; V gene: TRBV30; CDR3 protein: CAWSSRSVPPQYF; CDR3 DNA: TGTGCCTGGAGTTCCCGGAGCGTCCCCCCGCAGTACTTC
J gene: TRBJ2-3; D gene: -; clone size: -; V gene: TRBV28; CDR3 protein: CASSRTQGRADTQYF; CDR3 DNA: TGTGCCAGCAGTCGTACCCAGGGGAGGGCAGATACGCAGTATTTT
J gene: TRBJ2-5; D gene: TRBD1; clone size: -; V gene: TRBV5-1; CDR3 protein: CASSFSTGGLETQYF; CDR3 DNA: TGCGCCAGCAGCTTTTCGACAGGGGGCTTAGAGACCCAGTACTTC
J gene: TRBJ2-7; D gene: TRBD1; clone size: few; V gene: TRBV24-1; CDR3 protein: CATSNTGGSSYEQYF; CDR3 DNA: TGTGCCACCAGTAACACAGGGGGAAGCTCCTACGAGCAGTACTTC
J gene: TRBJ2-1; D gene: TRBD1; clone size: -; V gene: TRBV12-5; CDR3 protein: CASGLVWGTGPHEQFF; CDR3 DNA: TGTGCTAGTGGTTTGGTGTGGGGGACAGGGCCCCATGAGCAGTTCTTC
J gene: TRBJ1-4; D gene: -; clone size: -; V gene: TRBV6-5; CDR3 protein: CASSYLSANEKLFF; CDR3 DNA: TGTGCCAGCAGTTACCTATCGGCTAATGAAAAACTGTTTTTT
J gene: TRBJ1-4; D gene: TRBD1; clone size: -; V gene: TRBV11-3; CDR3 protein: CASSPPTGTGAEKLFF; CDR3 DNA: TGTGCCAGCAGCCCTCCAACCGGGACAGGGGCGGAAAAACTGTTTTTT
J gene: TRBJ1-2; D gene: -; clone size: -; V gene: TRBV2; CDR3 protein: CASRTRTGIGYGYTF; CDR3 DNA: TGTGCCAGCAGGACTCGGACCGGGATAGGGTATGGCTACACCTTC
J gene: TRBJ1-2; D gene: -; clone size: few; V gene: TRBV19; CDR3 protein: CASSITGTNYGYTF; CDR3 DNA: TGTGCCAGTAGTATAACGGGAACTAACTATGGCTACACCTTC
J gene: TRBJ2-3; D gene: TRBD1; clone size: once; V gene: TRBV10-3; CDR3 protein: CAIRDRATQYF; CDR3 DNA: TGTGCCATCAGGGACAGGGCAACGCAGTATTTT
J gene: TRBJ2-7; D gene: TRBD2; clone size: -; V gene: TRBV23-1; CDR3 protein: CASSQRAEGTSGLAGSSYEQYF; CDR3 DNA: TGCGCCAGCAGTCAACGGGCCGAAGGTACCTCGGGACTAGCGGGAAGCTCCTACGAGCAGTACTTC
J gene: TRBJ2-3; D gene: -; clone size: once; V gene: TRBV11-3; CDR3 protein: CASSRQDSYTDTQYF; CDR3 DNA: TGTGCCAGCAGTCGACAGGACTCCTACACAGATACGCAGTATTTT
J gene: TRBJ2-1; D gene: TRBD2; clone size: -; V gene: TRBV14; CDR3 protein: CASSIAGTGLAGYEQFF; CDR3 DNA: TGTGCCAGCAGCATCGCGGGCACGGGACTAGCGGGATATGAGCAGTTCTTC
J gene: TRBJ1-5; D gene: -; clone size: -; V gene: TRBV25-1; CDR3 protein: CASSELFGDPYQPQHF; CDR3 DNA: TGTGCCAGCAGTGAATTATTTGGAGACCCCTATCAGCCCCAGCATTTT
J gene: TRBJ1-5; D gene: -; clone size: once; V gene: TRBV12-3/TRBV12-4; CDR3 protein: CASSFRAGQPQHF; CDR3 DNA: TGTGCCAGCAGTTTCAGGGCGGGGCAGCCCCAGCATTTT
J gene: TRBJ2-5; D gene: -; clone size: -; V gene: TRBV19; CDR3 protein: CASSISGRGAFRTQYF; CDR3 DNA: TGTGCCAGTAGTATATCAGGAAGGGGCGCGTTTAGGACCCAGTACTTC
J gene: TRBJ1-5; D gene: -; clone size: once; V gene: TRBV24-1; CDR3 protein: CATSDVKLGNQPQHF; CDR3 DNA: TGTGCCACCAGTGATGTAAAATTAGGCAATCAGCCCCAGCATTTT
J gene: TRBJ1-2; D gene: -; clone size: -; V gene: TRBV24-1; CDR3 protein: CATSPQGGYGYTF; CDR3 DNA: TGTGCCACCAGTCCTCAGGGCGGCTATGGCTACACCTTC
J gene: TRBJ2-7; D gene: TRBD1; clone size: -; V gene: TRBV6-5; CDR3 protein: CASSYLGQGDYEQYF; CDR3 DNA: TGTGCCAGCAGTTACCTGGGACAGGGCGACTACGAGCAGTACTTC
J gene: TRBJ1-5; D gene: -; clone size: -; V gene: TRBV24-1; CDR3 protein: CATSARGRQPQHF; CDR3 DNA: TGTGCCACCAGTGCGAGGGGGAGACAGCCCCAGCATTTT
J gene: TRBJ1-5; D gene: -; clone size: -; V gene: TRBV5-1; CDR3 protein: CASSLVGSPDQPQHF; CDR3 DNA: TGCGCCAGCAGCTTGGTTGGGAGTCCCGATCAGCCCCAGCATTTT
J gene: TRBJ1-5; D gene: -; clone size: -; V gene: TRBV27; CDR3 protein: CASRIGGSNQPQHF; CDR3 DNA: TGTGCCAGCAGGATCGGCGGAAGCAATCAGCCCCAGCATTTT
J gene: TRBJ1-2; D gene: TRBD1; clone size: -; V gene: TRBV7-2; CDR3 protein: CASSFGQGEFGYTF; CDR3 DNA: TGTGCCAGCAGCTTCGGACAGGGGGAGTTTGGCTACACCTTC
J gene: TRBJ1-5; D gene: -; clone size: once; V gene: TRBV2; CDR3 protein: CASGESQPQHF; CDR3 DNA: TGTGCCAGCGGAGAAAGTCAGCCCCAGCATTTT
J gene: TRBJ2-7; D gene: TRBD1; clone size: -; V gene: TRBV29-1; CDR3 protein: CSVDGTGGDEQYF; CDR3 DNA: TGCAGCGTCGACGGGACAGGGGGCGACGAGCAGTACTTC
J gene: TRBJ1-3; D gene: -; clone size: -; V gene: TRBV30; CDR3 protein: CAWTRDSSGNTIYF; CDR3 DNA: TGTGCCTGGACTCGAGACAGCTCTGGAAACACCATATATTTT
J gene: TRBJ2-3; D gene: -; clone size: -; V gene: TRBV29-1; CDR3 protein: CSVERGTDTQYF; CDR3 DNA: TGCAGCGTTGAGCGGGGAACAGATACGCAGTATTTT
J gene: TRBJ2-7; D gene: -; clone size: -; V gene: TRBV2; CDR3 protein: CASSNLGHEQYF; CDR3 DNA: TGTGCCAGCAGTAATTTGGGGCACGAGCAGTACTTC
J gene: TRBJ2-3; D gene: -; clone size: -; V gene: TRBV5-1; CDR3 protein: CASRWVIAADTQYF; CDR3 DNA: TGCGCCAGCCGCTGGGTGATAGCGGCAGATACGCAGTATTTT
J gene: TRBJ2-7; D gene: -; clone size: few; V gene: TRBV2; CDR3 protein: CASSESRGPNEQYF; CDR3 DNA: TGTGCCAGCAGTGAAAGCAGGGGCCCAAACGAGCAGTACTTC
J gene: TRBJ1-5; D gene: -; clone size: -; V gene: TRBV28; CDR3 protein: CASSLFGGNSNQPQHF; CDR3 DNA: TGTGCCAGCAGTTTATTTGGGGGGAATAGCAATCAGCCCCAGCATTTT
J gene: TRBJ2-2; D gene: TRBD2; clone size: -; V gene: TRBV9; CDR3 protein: CASSPPGSGRGTGELFF; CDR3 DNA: TGTGCCAGCAGCCCACCCGGATCGGGGAGGGGCACCGGGGAGCTGTTTTTT
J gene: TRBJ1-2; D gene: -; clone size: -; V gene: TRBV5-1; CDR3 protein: CASSSDRISYGYTF; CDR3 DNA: TGCGCCAGCAGCTCAGACAGGATCTCCTATGGCTACACCTTC
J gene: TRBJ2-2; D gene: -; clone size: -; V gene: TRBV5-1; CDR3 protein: CASGIDSAGELFF; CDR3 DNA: TGCGCCAGCGGTATAGATAGCGCCGGGGAGCTGTTTTTT
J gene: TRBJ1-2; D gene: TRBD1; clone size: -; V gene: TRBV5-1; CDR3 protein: CASSLGTGGSGYTF; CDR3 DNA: TGCGCCAGCAGCCTAGGGACAGGGGGCTCTGGCTACACCTTC
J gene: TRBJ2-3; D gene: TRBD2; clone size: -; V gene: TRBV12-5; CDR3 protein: CASGLGGTSGGTDTQYF; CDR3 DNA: TGTGCTAGTGGTTTGGGCGGGACTAGCGGGGGCACAGATACGCAGTATTTT
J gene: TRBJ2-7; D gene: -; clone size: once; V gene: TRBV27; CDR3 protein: CASSSGSYEQYF; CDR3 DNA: TGTGCCAGCAGTTCCGGGTCCTACGAGCAGTACTTC
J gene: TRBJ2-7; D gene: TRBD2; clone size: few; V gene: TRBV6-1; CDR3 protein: CASSETLAGGTYEQYF; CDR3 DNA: TGTGCCAGCAGCGAAACACTAGCGGGAGGGACCTACGAGCAGTACTTC
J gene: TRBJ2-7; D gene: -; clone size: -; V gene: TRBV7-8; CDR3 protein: CASSFTIGAYEQYF; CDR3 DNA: TGTGCCAGCAGCTTTACCATCGGGGCCTACGAGCAGTACTTC
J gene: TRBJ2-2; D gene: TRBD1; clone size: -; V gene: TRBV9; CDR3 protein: CASSAGTGDTGELFF; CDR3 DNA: TGTGCCAGCAGCGCCGGGACAGGCGACACCGGGGAGCTGTTTTTT
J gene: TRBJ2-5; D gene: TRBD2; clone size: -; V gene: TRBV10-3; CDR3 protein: CAISEKREIGETQYF; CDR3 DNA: TGTGCCATCAGTGAGAAGCGGGAGATCGGAGAGACCCAGTACTTC
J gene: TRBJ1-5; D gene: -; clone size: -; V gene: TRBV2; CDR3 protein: CASSDMRNQPQHF; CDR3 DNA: TGTGCCAGCAGTGATATGAGGAATCAGCCCCAGCATTTT
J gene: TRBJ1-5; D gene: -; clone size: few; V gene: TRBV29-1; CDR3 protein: CSVRGYRNQPQHF; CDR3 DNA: TGCAGCGTTCGGGGGTATCGAAATCAGCCCCAGCATTTT
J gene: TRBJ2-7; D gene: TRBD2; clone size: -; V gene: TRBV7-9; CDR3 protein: CASSFLAGAGQYF; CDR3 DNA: TGTGCCAGCAGCTTCTTAGCGGGTGCAGGGCAGTACTTC
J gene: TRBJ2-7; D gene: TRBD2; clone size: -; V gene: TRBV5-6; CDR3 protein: CASSLVPSGGDEQYF; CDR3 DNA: TGTGCCAGCAGCTTGGTTCCTAGCGGGGGAGACGAGCAGTACTTC
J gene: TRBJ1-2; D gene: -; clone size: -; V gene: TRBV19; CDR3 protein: CASGEGISTYGYTF; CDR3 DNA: TGTGCCAGTGGGGAGGGGATAAGCACCTATGGCTACACCTTC
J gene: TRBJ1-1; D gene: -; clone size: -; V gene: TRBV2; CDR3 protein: CASSDQGNTEAFF; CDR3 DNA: TGTGCCAGCAGTGACCAGGGAAACACTGAAGCTTTCTTT
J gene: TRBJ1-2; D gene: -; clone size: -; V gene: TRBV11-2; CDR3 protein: CASSPGHRRLVYGYTF; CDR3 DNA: TGTGCCAGCAGCCCTGGACACCGACGGCTCGTGTATGGCTACACCTTC
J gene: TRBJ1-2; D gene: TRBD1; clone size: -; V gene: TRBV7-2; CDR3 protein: CASSLDRGTNYGYTF; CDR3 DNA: TGTGCCAGCAGCTTAGACAGGGGCACTAACTATGGCTACACCTTC
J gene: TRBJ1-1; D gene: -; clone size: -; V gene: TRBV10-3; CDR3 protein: CAISDNREAFF; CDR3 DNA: TGTGCCATCAGTGACAACAGGGAAGCTTTCTTT
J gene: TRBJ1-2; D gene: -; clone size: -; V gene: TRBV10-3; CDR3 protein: CAISENIYGYTF; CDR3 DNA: TGTGCCATCAGTGAGAATATATATGGCTACACCTTC
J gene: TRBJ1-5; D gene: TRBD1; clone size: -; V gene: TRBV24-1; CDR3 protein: CATSEGTGGGQPQHF; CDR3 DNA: TGTGCCACCAGTGAGGGGACAGGGGGCGGTCAGCCCCAGCATTTT
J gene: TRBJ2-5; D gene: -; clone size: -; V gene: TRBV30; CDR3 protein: CVLQAGQETQYF; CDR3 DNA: TGTGTCCTCCAAGCGGGTCAAGAGACCCAGTACTTC
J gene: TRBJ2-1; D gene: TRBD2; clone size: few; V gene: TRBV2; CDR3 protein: CASRPTSGSGGEQFF; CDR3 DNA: TGTGCCAGCAGACCGACTAGCGGGAGTGGCGGCGAGCAGTTCTTC